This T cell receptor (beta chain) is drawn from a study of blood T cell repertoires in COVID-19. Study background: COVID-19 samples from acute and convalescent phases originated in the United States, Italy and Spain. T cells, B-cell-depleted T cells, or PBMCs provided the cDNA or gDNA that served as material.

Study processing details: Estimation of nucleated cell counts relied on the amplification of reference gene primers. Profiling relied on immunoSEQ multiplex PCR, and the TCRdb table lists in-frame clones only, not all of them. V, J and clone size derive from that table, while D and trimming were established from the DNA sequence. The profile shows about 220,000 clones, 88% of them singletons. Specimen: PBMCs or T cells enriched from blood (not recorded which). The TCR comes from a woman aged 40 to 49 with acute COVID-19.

CDR3 in amino acids: CASSISTGDGNTIYF. CDR3 DNA sequence: TGTGCCAGCAGCATTTCGACAGGGGACGGAAACACCATATATTTT. The V call is TRBV11-3, the J call TRBJ1-3; 8 positions match TRBD1. The CDR3 contains 15 residues. The junction had 7 bases not matched to a gene; V was cut back by 5 bases and J by 4 bases. The germline CDR1 and CDR2 sequences are SGHNT and YENEEA.